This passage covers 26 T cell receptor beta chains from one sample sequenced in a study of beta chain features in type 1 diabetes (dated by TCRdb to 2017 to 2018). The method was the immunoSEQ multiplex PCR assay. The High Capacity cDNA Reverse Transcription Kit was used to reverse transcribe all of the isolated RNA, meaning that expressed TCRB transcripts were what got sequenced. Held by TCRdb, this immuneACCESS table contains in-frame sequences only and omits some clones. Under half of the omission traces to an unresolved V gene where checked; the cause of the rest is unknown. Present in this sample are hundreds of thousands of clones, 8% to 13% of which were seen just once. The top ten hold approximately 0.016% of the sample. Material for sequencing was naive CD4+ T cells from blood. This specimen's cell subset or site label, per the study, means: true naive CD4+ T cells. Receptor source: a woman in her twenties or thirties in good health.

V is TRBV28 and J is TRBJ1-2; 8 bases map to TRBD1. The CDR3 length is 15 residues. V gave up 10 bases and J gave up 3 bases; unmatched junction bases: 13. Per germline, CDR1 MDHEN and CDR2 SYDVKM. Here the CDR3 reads CATQGASSGDYGYTF. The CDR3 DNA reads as TGTGCCACCCAGGGGGCATCATCGGGAGACTATGGCTACACCTTC.

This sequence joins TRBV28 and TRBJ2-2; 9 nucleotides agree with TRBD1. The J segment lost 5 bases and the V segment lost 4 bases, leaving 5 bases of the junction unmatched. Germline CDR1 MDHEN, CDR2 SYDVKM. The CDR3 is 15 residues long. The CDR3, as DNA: TGTGCCAGCAGTTGGGGGACAGGGCTGACCGGGGAGCTGTTTTTT. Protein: CASSWGTGLTGELFF.

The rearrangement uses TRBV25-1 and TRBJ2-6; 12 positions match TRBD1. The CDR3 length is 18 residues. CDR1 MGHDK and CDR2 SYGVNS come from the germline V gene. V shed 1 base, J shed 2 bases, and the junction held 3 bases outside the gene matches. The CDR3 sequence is CASSEWGTGGAGANVLTF. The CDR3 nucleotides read TGTGCCAGCAGTGAATGGGGGACAGGGGGCGCTGGGGCCAACGTCCTGACTTTC.

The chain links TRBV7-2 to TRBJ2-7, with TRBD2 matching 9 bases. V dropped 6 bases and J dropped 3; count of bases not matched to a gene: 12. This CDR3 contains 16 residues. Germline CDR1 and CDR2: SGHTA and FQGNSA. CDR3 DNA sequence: TGTGCCAGCAGTTTCACAATTAGCGGGAGTAACTACGAGCAGTACTTC. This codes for CASSFTISGSNYEQYF.

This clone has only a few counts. CDR3 coding DNA: TGTGCCAGCAGTTGGCAGGGGGATCCCCCATACTACGAGCAGTACTTC. Translated: CASSWQGDPPYYEQYF. The V call is TRBV28, the J call TRBJ2-7; 7 bases are a match to TRBD1. The CDR3 covers 16 residues. V shed 4 bases, J shed 3 bases, and the junction held 12 bases outside the gene matches. Germline V CDR1 and CDR2: MDHEN, SYDVKM.

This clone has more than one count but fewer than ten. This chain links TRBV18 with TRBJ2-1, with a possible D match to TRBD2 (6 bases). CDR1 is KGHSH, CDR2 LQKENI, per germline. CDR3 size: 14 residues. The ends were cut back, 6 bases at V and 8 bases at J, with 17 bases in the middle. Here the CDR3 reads CASSPVLASHEQFF. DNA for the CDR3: TGTGCCAGCTCCCCCGTACTAGCTTCGCATGAGCAGTTCTTC.

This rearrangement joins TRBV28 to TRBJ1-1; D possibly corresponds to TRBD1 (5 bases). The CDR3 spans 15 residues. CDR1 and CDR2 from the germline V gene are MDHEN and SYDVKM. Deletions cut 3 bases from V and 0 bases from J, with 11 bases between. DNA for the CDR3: TGTGCCAGCAGTTTGGGGGGGGTCATGAACACTGAAGCTTTCTTT. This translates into CASSLGGVMNTEAFF.

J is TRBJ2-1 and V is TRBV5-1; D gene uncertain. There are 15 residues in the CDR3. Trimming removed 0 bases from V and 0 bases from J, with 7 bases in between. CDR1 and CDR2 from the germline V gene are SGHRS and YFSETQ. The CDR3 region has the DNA TGCGCCAGCAGCTTGGCAATTAGCTCCTACAATGAGCAGTTCTTC. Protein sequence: CASSLAISSYNEQFF.

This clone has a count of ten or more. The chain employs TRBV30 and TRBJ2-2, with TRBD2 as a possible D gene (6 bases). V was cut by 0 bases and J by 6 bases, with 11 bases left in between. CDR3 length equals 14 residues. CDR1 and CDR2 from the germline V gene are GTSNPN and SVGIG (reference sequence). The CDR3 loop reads CAWSVVLASGELFF. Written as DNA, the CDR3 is TGTGCCTGGAGTGTAGTGCTAGCGTCCGGGGAGCTGTTTTTT.

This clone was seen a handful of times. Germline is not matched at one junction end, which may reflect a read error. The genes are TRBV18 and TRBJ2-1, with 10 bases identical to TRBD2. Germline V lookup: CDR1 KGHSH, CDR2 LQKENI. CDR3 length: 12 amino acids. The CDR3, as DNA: TGTGCCAGCTCAGAACAGCGGGAGGGTGTTCTCTTC. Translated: CASSEQREGVLF.

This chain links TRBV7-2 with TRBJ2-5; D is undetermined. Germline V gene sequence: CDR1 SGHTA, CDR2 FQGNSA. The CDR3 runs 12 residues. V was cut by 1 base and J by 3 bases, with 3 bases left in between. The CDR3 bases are TGTGCCAGCAGCTTAGACAAAGAGACCCAGTACTTC. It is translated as CASSLDKETQYF.

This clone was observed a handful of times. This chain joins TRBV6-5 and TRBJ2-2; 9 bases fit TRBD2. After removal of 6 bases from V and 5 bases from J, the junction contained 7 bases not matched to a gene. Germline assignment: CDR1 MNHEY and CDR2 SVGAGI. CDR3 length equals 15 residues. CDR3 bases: TGTGCCAGCAGCCAAACTAGCGGGTCTACCGGGGAGCTGTTTTTT. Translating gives CASSQTSGSTGELFF.

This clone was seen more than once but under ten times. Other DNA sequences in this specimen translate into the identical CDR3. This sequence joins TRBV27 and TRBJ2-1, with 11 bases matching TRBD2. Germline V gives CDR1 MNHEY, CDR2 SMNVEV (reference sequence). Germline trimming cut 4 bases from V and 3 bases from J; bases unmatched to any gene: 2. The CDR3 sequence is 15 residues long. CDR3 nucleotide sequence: TGTGCCAGCAGTTCCGGGACTAGCGGCTACAATGAGCAGTTCTTC. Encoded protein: CASSSGTSGYNEQFF.

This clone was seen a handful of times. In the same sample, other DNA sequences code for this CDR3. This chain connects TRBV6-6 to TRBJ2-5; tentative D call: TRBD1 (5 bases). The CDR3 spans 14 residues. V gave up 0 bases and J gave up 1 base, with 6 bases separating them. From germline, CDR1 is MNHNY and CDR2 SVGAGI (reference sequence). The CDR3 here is CASSYSDSQETQYF. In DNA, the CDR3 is TGTGCCAGCAGTTACTCTGACAGCCAAGAGACCCAGTACTTC.

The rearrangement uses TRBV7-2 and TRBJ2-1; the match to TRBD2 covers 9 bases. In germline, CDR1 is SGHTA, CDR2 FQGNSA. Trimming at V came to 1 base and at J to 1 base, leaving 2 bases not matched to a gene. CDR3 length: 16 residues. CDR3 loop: CASSLGSGRSYNEQFF. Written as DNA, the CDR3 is TGTGCCAGCAGCTTAGGGAGCGGGAGGTCCTACAATGAGCAGTTCTTC.

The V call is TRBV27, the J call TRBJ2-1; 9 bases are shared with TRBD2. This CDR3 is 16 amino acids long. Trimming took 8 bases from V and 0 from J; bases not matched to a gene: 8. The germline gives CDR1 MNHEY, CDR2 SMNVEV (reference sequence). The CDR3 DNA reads TGTGCCAGCCTGGGGCTAGCGGGAAGCTCCTACAATGAGCAGTTCTTC. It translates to CASLGLAGSSYNEQFF.

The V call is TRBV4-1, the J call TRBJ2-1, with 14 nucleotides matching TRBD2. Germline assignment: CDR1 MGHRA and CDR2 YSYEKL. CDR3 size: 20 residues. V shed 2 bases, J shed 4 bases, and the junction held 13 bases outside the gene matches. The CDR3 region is CASSQTPGLAGAAAYNEQFF. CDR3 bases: TGCGCCAGCAGCCAAACTCCGGGACTAGCGGGAGCAGCTGCTTACAATGAGCAGTTCTTC.

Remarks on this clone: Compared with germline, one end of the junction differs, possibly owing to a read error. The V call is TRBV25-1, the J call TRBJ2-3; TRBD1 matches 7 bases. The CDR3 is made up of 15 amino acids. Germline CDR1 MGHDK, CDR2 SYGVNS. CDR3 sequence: CASSEFGTGTDTQYF. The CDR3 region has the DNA TGTGCCAGCAGCGAATTTGGGACAGGCACAGATACGCAGTATTTT. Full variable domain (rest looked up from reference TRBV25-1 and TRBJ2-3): EADIYQTPRYLVIGTGKKITLECSQTMGHDKMYWYQQDPGMELHLIHYSYGVNSTEKGDLSSESTVSRIRTEHFPLTLESARPSHTSQYLCASSEFGTGTDTQYFGPGTRLTVL.

CDR3 coding DNA: TGTGCCAGCAGCTTGCAAGCGGGAGTTGACACCGGGGAGCTGTTTTTT. Translated, it gives CASSLQAGVDTGELFF. This chain connects TRBV7-3 to TRBJ2-2, with 8 bases aligning to TRBD2. The CDR3 spans 16 residues. Germline V gene data show CDR1 as SGHTA and CDR2 as FQGTGA. Trimming at V came to 3 bases and at J to 3 bases, leaving 6 bases not matched to a gene.

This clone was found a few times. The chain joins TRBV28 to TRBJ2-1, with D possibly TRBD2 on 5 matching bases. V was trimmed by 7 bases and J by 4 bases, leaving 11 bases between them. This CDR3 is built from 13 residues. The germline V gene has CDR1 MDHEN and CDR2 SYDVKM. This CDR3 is CASIGIGYNEQFF. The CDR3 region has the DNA TGTGCCAGCATCGGGATAGGGTACAATGAGCAGTTCTTC. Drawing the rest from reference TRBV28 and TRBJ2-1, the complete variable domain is DVKVTQSSRYLVKRTGEKVFLECVQDMDHENMFWYRQDPGLGLRLIYFSYDVKMKEKGDIPEGYSVSREKKERFSLILESASTNQTSMYLCASIGIGYNEQFFGPGTRLTVL.

CDR3 DNA sequence: TGTGCCAGCAGCGGGGACAGCACTGAAGCTTTCTTT. It encodes CASSGDSTEAFF. The V gene is TRBV2, the J gene TRBJ1-1, with 7 bases that match TRBD1. The germline V gene has CDR1 SNHLY and CDR2 FYNNEI. Losses at the gene ends were 6 bases for V and 4 bases for J; bases not matched to a gene: 2. This CDR3 comprises 12 residues.

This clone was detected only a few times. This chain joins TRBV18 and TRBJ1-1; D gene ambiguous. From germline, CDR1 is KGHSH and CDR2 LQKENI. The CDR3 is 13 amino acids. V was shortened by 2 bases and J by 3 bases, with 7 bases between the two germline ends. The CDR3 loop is CASSPDGYTEAFF. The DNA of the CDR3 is TGTGCCAGCTCACCAGACGGGTACACTGAAGCTTTCTTT.

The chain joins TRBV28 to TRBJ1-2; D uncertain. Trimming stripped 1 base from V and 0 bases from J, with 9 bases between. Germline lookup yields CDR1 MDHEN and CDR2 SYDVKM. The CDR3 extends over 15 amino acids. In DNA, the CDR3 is TGTGCCAGCAGTTTATCTCGAGATGCTAACTATGGCTACACCTTC. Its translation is CASSLSRDANYGYTF.

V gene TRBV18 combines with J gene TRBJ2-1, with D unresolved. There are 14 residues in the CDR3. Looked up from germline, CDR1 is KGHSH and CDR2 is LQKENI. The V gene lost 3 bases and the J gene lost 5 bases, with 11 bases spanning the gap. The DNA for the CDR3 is TGTGCCAGCTCACCGGGCCCAGTTGACAATGAGCAGTTCTTC. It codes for CASSPGPVDNEQFF.

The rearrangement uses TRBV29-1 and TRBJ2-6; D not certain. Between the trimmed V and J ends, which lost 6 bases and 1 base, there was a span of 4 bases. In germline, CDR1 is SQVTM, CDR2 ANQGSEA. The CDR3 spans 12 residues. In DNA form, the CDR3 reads TGCAGCGTCACATCTGGGGCCAACGTCCTGACTTTC. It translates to CSVTSGANVLTF. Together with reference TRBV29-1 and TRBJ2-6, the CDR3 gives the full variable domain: SAVISQKPSRDICQRGTSLTIQCQVDSQVTMMFWYRQQPGQSLTLIATANQGSEATYESGFVIDKFPISRPNLTFSTLTVSNMSPEDSSIYLCSVTSGANVLTFGAGSRLTVL.

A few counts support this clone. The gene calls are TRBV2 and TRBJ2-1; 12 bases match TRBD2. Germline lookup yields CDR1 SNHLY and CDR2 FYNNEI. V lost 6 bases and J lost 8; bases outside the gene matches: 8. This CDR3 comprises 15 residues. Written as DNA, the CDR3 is TGTGCCAGCAGCGCCGGGACTAGCGGGTACGATGAGCAGTTCTTC. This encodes CASSAGTSGYDEQFF.